The present T cell receptor beta chain was sequenced within a study of T cells in Graves' hyperthyroidism and ophthalmopathy. Across the whole study: Peripheral blood was collected at initial diagnosis, before any treatment.

V was shortened by 5 bases and J by 2 bases, with 10 bases between the two germline ends. Germline V gene sequence: CDR1 LNHDA, CDR2 SQIVND (reference sequence). The CDR3 runs to 15 residues. Authors of the study amplified TCR beta CDR3 regions from RNA transcripts. An initial round of RT-PCR targeting the TCR CDR3 relied on the HTBI primer set. TCRdb re-called the multiplex PCR reads through MiXCR, storing one row per CDR3 protein. The repertoire holds 700,000 or so distinct CDR3 sequences, about 15% seen once, with approximately 12% in the top ten. Specimen: blood. The TCR was taken from a woman in her fifties or sixties with Graves' ophthalmopathy. V and J are TRBV19 and TRBJ2-6; D not certain. The CDR3 sequence: CASSSVATGANVLTF. In nucleotides, the CDR3 is TGTGCCAGTAGTTCGGTGGCAACTGGGGCCAACGTCCTGACTTTC.